The 9 T cell receptor beta chains presented below share a single source sample, sequenced in a study of OX40 agonist ivuxolimab in advanced cancers. Some clones are missing from TCRdb's copy, which holds only in-frame ones; the method was immunoSEQ multiplex PCR. The repertoire holds tens of thousands of clones, with around 86% as singletons. The sample was CD4+ or CD8+ T cells sorted from blood, taken in a trial of the OX40 agonist ivuxolimab. These TCRs come from an adult with an advanced solid tumor such as melanoma, head and neck, liver or kidney cancer.

Only one count was recorded for this clone. The chain has TRBV4-2 and TRBJ2-7; perhaps TRBD1 as D (6 bases). The CDR3 has 16 residues. Germline V gene lookup returns CDR1 LGHNA and CDR2 YNFKEQ. V lost 0 bases, J lost 4 bases, and 16 bases lay in between. CDR3: CASSQDRTVPVYEQYF. The DNA for the CDR3 is TGTGCCAGCAGCCAAGACCGGACAGTCCCCGTATACGAGCAGTACTTC.

The chain joins TRBV4-2 to TRBJ1-2; 9 nucleotides match TRBD1. The CDR3 runs 14 residues. Losses at the gene ends were 8 bases for V and 4 bases for J; bases not matched to a gene: 8. Germline CDR1 and CDR2: LGHNA and YNFKEQ. CDR3 bases: TGTGCCAGCGGCTCCCGGGACAGGGCCTATGGCTACACCTTC. Translated: CASGSRDRAYGYTF.

CDR3 protein: CASRDRGRNTIYF. In DNA form, the CDR3 reads TGTGCCAGCAGGGACAGGGGGCGAAACACCATATATTTT. The V gene is TRBV27, the J gene TRBJ1-3; 11 bases line up with TRBD1. Trimming removed 6 bases from V and 5 bases from J; junction bases left unmatched: 0. The CDR3 runs 13 residues. Germline CDR1 MNHEY, CDR2 SMNVEV (reference sequence).

This chain connects TRBV5-1 to TRBJ2-5, with D tentatively TRBD1 or TRBD2 (5 bases each). Trimming pared 1 base from V and 5 bases from J, leaving 15 bases between. CDR1 is SGHRS, CDR2 YFSETQ, per germline. CDR3 length: 15 amino acids. CDR3 in DNA: TGCGCCAGCAGCTTGTCCGGGGCGATTTCGGAGACCCAGTACTTC. Its translation is CASSLSGAISETQYF.

This chain's CDR3 is CASRPTGLNTGELFF. The CDR3 DNA is TGTGCCAGCCGCCCAACAGGTCTGAACACCGGGGAGCTGTTTTTT. The chain joins TRBV28 to TRBJ2-2, with D possibly matching TRBD1 (5 bases). Germline CDR1 is MDHEN and CDR2 is SYDVKM. V was shortened by 8 bases and J by 1 base, with 14 bases between the two germline ends. The CDR3 length is 15 residues.

This clone was picked up one time. The chain employs TRBV4-3 and TRBJ2-1; TRBD2 matches at 7 bases. J gave up 3 bases and V 0 bases, and 2 bases lay outside the gene matches. Per germline, CDR1 LGHNA and CDR2 YSLEER. This CDR3 is 15 amino acids long. The CDR3 loop is CASSQDLAVYNEQFF. The CDR3 DNA follows: TGCGCCAGCAGCCAAGACCTAGCGGTCTACAATGAGCAGTTCTTC.

The chain links TRBV4-2 to TRBJ2-5, with 7 bases matching TRBD2. This CDR3 has 15 residues. The V segment lost 4 bases and the J segment 3 bases; nucleotides outside the gene matches: 8. The germline CDR1 and CDR2 sequences are LGHNA and YNFKEQ. Here the CDR3 reads CASSPPWGGEETQYF. The CDR3 DNA is TGTGCCAGCAGCCCACCGTGGGGGGGTGAAGAGACCCAGTACTTC.

The chain joins TRBV28 to TRBJ2-1; TRBD1 aligns across 8 bases. CDR1 is MDHEN, CDR2 SYDVKM, per germline. This CDR3 contains 15 residues. V was clipped by 6 bases and J by 7 bases; unmatched bases: 11. The CDR3 here is CASSPGQAGRNEQFF. The CDR3 nucleotides read TGTGCCAGCAGCCCGGGACAGGCGGGTAGGAATGAGCAGTTCTTC. The full variable domain, with the rest looked up from reference TRBV28 and TRBJ2-1, is DVKVTQSSRYLVKRTGEKVFLECVQDMDHENMFWYRQDPGLGLRLIYFSYDVKMKEKGDIPEGYSVSREKKERFSLILESASTNQTSMYLCASSPGQAGRNEQFFGPGTRLTVL.

This chain connects TRBV30 to TRBJ2-2; D gene unclear. In germline, CDR1 is GTSNPN, CDR2 SVGIG (reference sequence). Trimming removed 2 bases from V and 8 bases from J, with 6 bases in between. The CDR3 loop spans 11 amino acids. The CDR3 loop reads CAWSLQGELFF. In DNA form, the CDR3 reads TGTGCCTGGAGTTTGCAGGGGGAGCTGTTTTTT.